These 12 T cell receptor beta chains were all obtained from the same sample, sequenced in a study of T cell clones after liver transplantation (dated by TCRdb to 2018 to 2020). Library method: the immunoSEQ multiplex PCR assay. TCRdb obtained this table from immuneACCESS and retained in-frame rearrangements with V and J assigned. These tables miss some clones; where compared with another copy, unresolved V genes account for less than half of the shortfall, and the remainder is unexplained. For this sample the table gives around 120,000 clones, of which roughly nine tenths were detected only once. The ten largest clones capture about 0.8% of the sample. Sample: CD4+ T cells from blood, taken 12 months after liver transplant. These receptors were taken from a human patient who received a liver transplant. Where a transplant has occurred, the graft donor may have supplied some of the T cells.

The CDR3: CASTRGYLGDYGYTF. The CDR3 DNA sequence: TGTGCCAGCACCAGGGGATACCTCGGAGACTATGGCTACACCTTC. The genes are TRBV19 and TRBJ1-2; maybe TRBD1 (6 bases). The CDR3 loop spans 15 amino acids. The V and J ends lost 9 bases and 3 bases respectively, with 20 bases between them. From germline, CDR1 is LNHDA and CDR2 SQIVND (reference sequence).

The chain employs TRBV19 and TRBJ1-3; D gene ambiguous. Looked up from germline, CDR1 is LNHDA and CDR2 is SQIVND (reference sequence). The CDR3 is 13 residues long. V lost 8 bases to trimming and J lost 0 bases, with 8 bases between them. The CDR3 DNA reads TGTGCCAGTGGAGACCTCTCTGGAAACACCATATATTTT. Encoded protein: CASGDLSGNTIYF.

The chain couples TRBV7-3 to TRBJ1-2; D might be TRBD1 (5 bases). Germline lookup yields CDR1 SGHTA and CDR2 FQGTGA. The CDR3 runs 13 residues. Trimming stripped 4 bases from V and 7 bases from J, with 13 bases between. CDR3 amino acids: CASSSGTGSGYTF. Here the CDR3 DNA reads TGTGCCAGCAGCTCCGGGACTGGGAGTGGCTACACCTTC.

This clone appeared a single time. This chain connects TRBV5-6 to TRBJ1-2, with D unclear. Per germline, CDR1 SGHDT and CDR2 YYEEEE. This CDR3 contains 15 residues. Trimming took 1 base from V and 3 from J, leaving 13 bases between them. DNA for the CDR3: TGTGCCAGCAGCTTGAGCGGGGTGAGGGACTATGGCTACACCTTC. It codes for CASSLSGVRDYGYTF.

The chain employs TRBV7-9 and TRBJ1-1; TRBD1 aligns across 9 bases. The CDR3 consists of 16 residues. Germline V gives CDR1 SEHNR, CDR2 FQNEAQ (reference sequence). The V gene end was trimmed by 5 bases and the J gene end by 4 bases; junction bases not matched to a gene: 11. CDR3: CASSHTGGVFSTEAFF. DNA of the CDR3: TGTGCCAGCAGCCATACAGGGGGCGTATTTTCCACTGAAGCTTTCTTT.

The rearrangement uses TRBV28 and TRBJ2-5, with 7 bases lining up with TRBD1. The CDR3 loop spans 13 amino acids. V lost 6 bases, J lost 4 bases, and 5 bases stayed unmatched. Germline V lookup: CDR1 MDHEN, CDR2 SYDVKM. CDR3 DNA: TGTGCCAGCAGGAGGACAGGAGGAGAGACCCAGTACTTC. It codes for CASRRTGGETQYF.

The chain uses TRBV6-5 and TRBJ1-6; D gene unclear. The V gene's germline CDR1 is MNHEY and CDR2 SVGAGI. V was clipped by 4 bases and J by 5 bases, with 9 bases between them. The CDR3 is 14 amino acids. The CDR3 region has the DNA TGTGCCAGCAGTTCCGGGCCAGATAATTCACCCCTCCACTTT. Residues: CASSSGPDNSPLHF.

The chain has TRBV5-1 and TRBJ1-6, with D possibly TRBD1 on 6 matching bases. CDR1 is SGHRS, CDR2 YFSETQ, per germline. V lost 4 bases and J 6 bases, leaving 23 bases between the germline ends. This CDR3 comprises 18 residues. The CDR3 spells CASSPAPSRGLSNSPLHF. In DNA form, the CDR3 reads TGCGCCAGCAGCCCTGCCCCTAGCAGGGGCCTCTCTAATTCACCCCTCCACTTT.

Here the CDR3 reads CASILNPGGSGANVLTF. The CDR3 coding sequence is TGTGCCAGCATCCTAAACCCAGGGGGTTCTGGGGCCAACGTCCTGACTTTC. The chain recombines TRBV7-6 with TRBJ2-6, with 7 bases aligning to TRBD1. CDR3 length equals 17 residues. The junction had 10 bases not matched to a gene; V was cut back by 7 bases and J by 1 base. CDR1 and CDR2 from the germline V gene are SGHVS and FNYEAQ.

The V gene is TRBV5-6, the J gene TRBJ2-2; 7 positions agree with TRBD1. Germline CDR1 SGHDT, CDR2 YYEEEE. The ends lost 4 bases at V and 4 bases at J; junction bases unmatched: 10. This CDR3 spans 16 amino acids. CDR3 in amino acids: CASSAGNRGTTGELFF. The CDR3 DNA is TGTGCCAGCAGCGCCGGGAACAGGGGAACCACCGGGGAGCTGTTTTTT.

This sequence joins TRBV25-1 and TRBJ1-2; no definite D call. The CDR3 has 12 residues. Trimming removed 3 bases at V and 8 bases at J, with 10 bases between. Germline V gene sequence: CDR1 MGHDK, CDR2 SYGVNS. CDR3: CASSDGRYGYTF. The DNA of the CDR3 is TGTGCCAGCAGTGATGGACGCTACGGCTACACCTTC.

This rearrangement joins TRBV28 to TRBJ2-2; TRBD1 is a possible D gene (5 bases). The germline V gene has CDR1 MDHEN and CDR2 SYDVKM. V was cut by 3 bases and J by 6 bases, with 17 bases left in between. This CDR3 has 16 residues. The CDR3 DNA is TGTGCCAGCAGTTTTTGGAACAGGATACGACCCGGGGAGCTGTTTTTT. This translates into CASSFWNRIRPGELFF.